This TCR beta chain was obtained from a study of a mutant IDH1 vaccine in newly diagnosed glioma. Comments on this clone: Its target is not known.

Study conclusions and caveats: Researchers report vaccine-induced immune responses in approximately 95% of patients.

The time point is: week 11, during vaccination. Each dose of the vaccine consisted of 300 ug of mutant IDH1 20-mer peptide, with topical imiquimod. The donors' diagnosis was new WHO grade 3 or 4 astrocytoma that was IDH1-mutant and ATRX-lost. Clones were read by immunoSEQ multiplex PCR, and TCRdb kept only the in-frame ones, dropping some. Of 100,000 to 120,000 clones in the sample, almost 90% were seen once. The sample in question was PBMCs, obtained from a glioma patient whose treatment included an IDH1 peptide vaccine. The receptor was derived from a woman aged 45-60 years with glioma.

In nucleotides, the CDR3 is TGTGCCTGGGGGACTAGCGGGAGTCCAAATGAGCAGTTCTTC. This sequence encodes CAWGTSGSPNEQFF. This sequence joins TRBV30 and TRBJ2-1; 14 bases map to TRBD2. The ends lost 5 bases at V and 7 bases at J; junction bases unmatched: 4. The CDR3 totals 14 residues. Germline V gene data show CDR1 as GTSNPN and CDR2 as SVGIG (reference sequence).